These 30 T cell receptor beta chains share one sample of origin, sequenced in a study of circulating CD8 cells and anti-PD-1 response in melanoma. Each library started from about 15 ng of total RNA using the QIAseq Immune Repertoire TCR panel. MiXCR, run by TCRdb on the reads, gives a single entry per CDR3 protein. The table lists around 710 distinct CDR3 sequences, 6% to 9% of them singletons, with just under 30% in the top ten. From live CD3+CD8+TCRalphabeta+ cells, four PD-1 and/or TIGIT subsets were sorted. The material was CD8+ T cells from PBMCs, obtained at baseline or after one month of anti-PD-1 therapy (not recorded which). These receptors came from a human donor with melanoma.

This clonotype ranks as medium-sized (0.01 to 0.1%). V gene TRBV5-4 combines with J gene TRBJ2-2, with D maybe TRBD1 (7 bases). V gave up 0 bases and J gave up 4 bases, with 13 bases separating them. The CDR3 runs 16 residues. Germline lookup yields CDR1 SGHNT and CDR2 YYREEE (reference sequence). The chain's CDR3 is CASSLDGGGGTGELFF. Written as DNA, the CDR3 is TGTGCCAGCAGCTTGGATGGAGGGGGCGGCACCGGGGAGCTGTTTTTT.

On this clonotype itself: A much larger clone is a single base away; this may be a read error. The genes are TRBV27 and TRBJ2-5; D is undetermined. Per germline, CDR1 MNHEY and CDR2 SMNVEV (reference sequence). The CDR3 spans 14 residues. V was cut by 3 bases and J by 1 base, with 9 bases left in between. CDR3: CASSLGVPQETQYF. The CDR3 nucleotides read TGTGCCAGCAGTTTGGGTGTACCCCAAGAGACCCAGTACTTC.

This clonotype was seen more than once but under ten times. The chain is built from TRBV6-4 and TRBJ2-6; no definite D call. Trimming removed 0 bases from V and 2 bases from J, with 8 bases in between. There are 16 residues in the CDR3. The V gene's germline CDR1 is MRHNA and CDR2 SNTAGT. In DNA form, the CDR3 reads TGTGCCAGCAGTGACTCGATAGGGACTGGGGCCAACGTCCTGACTTTC. This translates into CASSDSIGTGANVLTF.

This clonotype was recorded only once. At one boundary the junction diverges from the germline segment, which might be a read error. This chain joins TRBV20-1 and TRBJ2-7; D remains ambiguous. The CDR3 spans 14 residues. CDR1 is DFQATT and CDR2 is SNEGSKA in the germline V gene (reference sequence). DNA of the CDR3: TGCAGTGCTGCCCCGACGGAATACTCCTACGAGCAGCACTTC. Translation: CSAAPTEYSYEQHF.

By share, this clonotype counts as medium-sized. The chain recombines TRBV5-4 with TRBJ2-7; D may be TRBD2 (6 bases). The V end was cut by 0 bases, the J end by 5 bases, with 12 bases between. Per the germline V gene, CDR1 is SGHNT and CDR2 is YYREEE (reference sequence). The CDR3 has 14 residues. The CDR3 protein is CASSLGGGNNEQYF. The DNA of the CDR3 is TGTGCCAGCAGCTTGGGCGGAGGGAACAACGAGCAGTACTTC.

This clonotype rates as hyperexpanded (1% or more). The chain carries TRBV25-1 and TRBJ2-1, with no clear D. V lost 2 bases and J 8 bases, leaving 4 bases between the germline ends. Germline CDR1 reads MGHDK; CDR2 reads SYGVNS. The length of the CDR3 is 11 residues. The CDR3 DNA is TGTGCCAGCAGTGAAGCGGATGAGCAGTTCTTC. The encoded protein is CASSEADEQFF.

This chain links TRBV19 with TRBJ2-1, with 8 positions matching TRBD2. The CDR3 covers 15 residues. Germline CDR1 is LNHDA and CDR2 is SQIVND (reference sequence). Unmatched junction bases numbered 5, after V lost 3 bases and J lost 4 bases. CDR3 amino acids: CASSISLAVYNEQFF. In DNA form, the CDR3 reads TGTGCCAGTAGTATTTCACTAGCGGTATACAATGAGCAGTTCTTC.

The genes are TRBV20-1 and TRBJ2-7, with 12 bases that match TRBD1. The germline CDR1 and CDR2 sequences are DFQATT and SNEGSKA (reference sequence). J gave up 1 base and V 1 base, and 5 bases lay outside the gene matches. This CDR3 is built from 16 residues. The CDR3 sequence is CSARGGTGGDSYEQYF. In DNA form, the CDR3 reads TGCAGTGCTAGAGGCGGGACAGGGGGCGATTCCTACGAGCAGTACTTC.

This clonotype is classed as large. V is TRBV24-1 and J is TRBJ2-7, with TRBD1 identical over 9 bases. Germline trimming cut 3 bases from V and 3 bases from J; bases unmatched to any gene: 5. CDR1 is KGHDR, CDR2 SFDVKD, per germline. The CDR3 loop spans 15 amino acids. In DNA, the CDR3 is TGTGCCACCAGTGATCCCGGGACAGGGCTCTACGAGCAGTACTTC. It yields the protein CATSDPGTGLYEQYF.

This clonotype is judged medium-sized. The chain joins TRBV21-1 to TRBJ2-5; TRBD1 is taken as the D call from the table, unchecked against the DNA. TRBV21-1 corresponds to a pseudogene. The CDR3 totals 19 residues. CDR3 sequence (DNA): TGTGCCAGCAGCAAGTTGGGATATCTCCGTCCCAGGGGTGGGCAGACCCAGTACTTC. Amino acid sequence: CASSKLGYLRPRGGQTQYF.

By its share, this clonotype is hyperexpanded. The chain joins TRBV24-1 to TRBJ2-1, with a possible D match to TRBD2 (6 bases). V was pared by 0 bases and J by 9 bases, with 8 bases between. In germline, CDR1 is KGHDR, CDR2 SFDVKD. The CDR3 is 13 residues long. The CDR3 reads CATSDLRGGEQFF. CDR3 coding DNA: TGTGCCACCAGTGATTTGCGGGGAGGTGAGCAGTTCTTC.

This clonotype was counted between two and nine times. The V gene is TRBV19, the J gene TRBJ1-1; 9 bases are a match to TRBD1. The CDR3 contains 12 residues. Germline V CDR1 and CDR2: LNHDA, SQIVND (reference sequence). The ends lost 11 bases at V and 7 bases at J; junction bases unmatched: 8. The CDR3 DNA is TGTGCCTCGCGGGACAGGGTAGGTGAAGCTTTCTTT. Protein product: CASRDRVGEAFF.

This clonotype occurred a few times. A much larger clone differs from this one at a single base, so this may be a read error. The chain links TRBV28 to TRBJ2-7; 9 bases align to TRBD2. CDR3 length: 15 residues. The J segment lost 5 bases and the V segment lost 6 bases, leaving 11 bases of the junction unmatched. Germline V CDR1 and CDR2: MDHEN, SYDVKM. This CDR3 reads CASREIAGVSHEQYF. In DNA, the CDR3 is TGTGCCAGCAGGGAGATAGCGGGAGTATCCCACGAGCAGTACTTC.

The table lists this clonotype with a few counts. Being one base from a much bigger clone, this may be a read error. V gene TRBV4-2 combines with J gene TRBJ2-6; 10 bases agree with TRBD1. Germline lookup yields CDR1 LGHNA and CDR2 YNFKEQ. With V trimmed by 3 bases and J by 2 bases, 4 bases remained unmatched. This CDR3 contains 17 residues. This CDR3 is CASSQRGTGAGANVLTF. In nucleotides, the CDR3 is TGTGCCAGCAGCCAGAGAGGGACAGGGGCTGGGGCCAACGTCCTGACTTTC.

This clonotype is large (0.1 to 1%) by share. The chain joins TRBV27 to TRBJ2-7; TRBD2 is a possible D gene (5 bases). The CDR3 covers 17 residues. Germline CDR1 and CDR2: MNHEY and SMNVEV (reference sequence). Trimming pared 4 bases from V and 0 bases from J, leaving 19 bases between. As DNA, the CDR3 is TGTGCCAGCAGTTCCCTCCTCATGACGGGGAGCTCCTACGAGCAGTACTTC. Protein: CASSSLLMTGSSYEQYF.

Details on this clonotype: A much larger clone differs from this one at a single base, so this may be a read error. The rearrangement links TRBV24-1 to TRBJ2-1, with 9 bases matching TRBD1. The J call could be wrong; TRBJ2-7 is a better fit for the DNA end. The CDR3 sequence is 15 residues long. Germline-derived CDR1 and CDR2 are KGHDR and SFDVKD. The CDR3 coding sequence is TGTGCCACCAGTGATCACGGGACAGGGCTCTACGAGCAGTACTTC. It is translated as CATSDHGTGLYEQYF.

In this sample, this clonotype is large. The rearrangement joins TRBV5-4 to TRBJ2-3, with 10 bases matching TRBD2. Germline assignment: CDR1 SGHNT and CDR2 YYREEE (reference sequence). Trimming at V came to 0 bases and at J to 4 bases, leaving 5 bases not matched to a gene. The CDR3 consists of 16 residues. For the CDR3, the DNA is TGTGCCAGCAGCTTGGTAGAGCGGGGGGGCCCAGATACGCAGTATTTT. Protein sequence: CASSLVERGGPDTQYF.

By sample share, this clonotype is medium-sized (0.01 to 0.1%). The CDR3 bases are TGTGCCAGCAGCCTTCGGACAGGGCAGGTCACAGATACGCAGTATTTT. Translating gives CASSLRTGQVTDTQYF. This chain links TRBV11-3 with TRBJ2-3; TRBD1 matches at 8 bases. CDR3 length equals 16 residues. The V gene end was trimmed by 5 bases and the J gene end by 2 bases; junction bases not matched to a gene: 9. The V gene's germline CDR1 is SGHNT and CDR2 YENEEA.

This clonotype is termed large. This chain links TRBV28 with TRBJ2-7; D gene unclear. Germline V gene sequence: CDR1 MDHEN, CDR2 SYDVKM. Trimming pared 5 bases from V and 12 bases from J, leaving 23 bases between. The CDR3 is 14 amino acids. CDR3 residues: CASSPPSDNKMPYF. The CDR3 region has the DNA TGTGCCAGCAGTCCCCCGTCCGATAATAAGATGCCGTACTTC.

A single count supports this clonotype. The CDR3 end shows no conserved phenylalanine or tryptophan, and so a read error is likely. This chain connects TRBV19 to TRBJ1-1, with D unclear. The CDR3 spans 15 residues. Germline V gives CDR1 LNHDA, CDR2 SQIVND (reference sequence). Trimming removed 3 bases at V and 4 bases at J, with 15 bases between. In DNA form, the CDR3 reads TGTGCCAGTAGTATCGGGAGTAACCTGAGCACTGAAGCTTTCTCT. Amino acid sequence: CASSIGSNLSTEAFS.

This clonotype counts as large. The J gene is TRBJ2-7, the V gene TRBV20-1; D remains unclear. The V end lost 7 bases, the J end lost 0 bases, and 13 bases lay between the germline ends. Germline CDR1 DFQATT, CDR2 SNEGSKA (reference sequence). The CDR3 extends over 13 amino acids. The CDR3 region has the DNA TGCAGTGGAGGCCTATTTCCCTCCTACGAGCAGTACTTC. Translated, it gives CSGGLFPSYEQYF.

By sample share, this clonotype is medium-sized (0.01 to 0.1%). As DNA, the CDR3 is TGTGCCAGCAGTTTTCTGGGGTCTCCCTCCTACGAGCAGTACTTC. Encoded protein: CASSFLGSPSYEQYF. This chain connects TRBV28 to TRBJ2-7; unclear D gene. CDR3 length equals 15 residues. CDR1 is MDHEN, CDR2 SYDVKM, per germline. The V end lost 3 bases, the J end lost 0 bases, and 12 bases lay between the germline ends.

In this sample, this clonotype is large. V is TRBV19 and J is TRBJ2-3, with D tentatively TRBD1 (6 bases). The CDR3 loop spans 16 amino acids. The ends were cut back, 3 bases at V and 4 bases at J, with 17 bases in the middle. The germline V gene has CDR1 LNHDA and CDR2 SQIVND (reference sequence). The CDR3 DNA sequence: TGTGCCAGTAGTATCCCCCAGGGGAATGGTCCAGATACGCAGTATTTT. Translated, it gives CASSIPQGNGPDTQYF.

In its sample, this clonotype ranks as medium-sized (0.01 to 0.1%). The J gene is TRBJ2-1, the V gene TRBV20-1, with no clear D. CDR3 length: 10 amino acids. Germline assignment: CDR1 DFQATT and CDR2 SNEGSKA (reference sequence). Trimming shortened V by 0 bases and J by 6 bases, and 0 bases separated the two germline ends. CDR3 nucleotides: TGCAGTGCTAGAGACAATGAGCAGTTCTTC. It is translated as CSARDNEQFF.

In its sample, this clonotype is large (0.1 to 1%). For the CDR3, the DNA is TGTGCCAGCAGTCCCCGGACAACGGGGAAACACGAGCAGTACTTC. Protein product: CASSPRTTGKHEQYF. The V call is TRBV28, the J call TRBJ2-7; perhaps D is TRBD1 or TRBD2 (5 bases each). Germline CDR1 MDHEN, CDR2 SYDVKM. The CDR3 totals 15 residues. V shed 5 bases and J shed 5 bases, with 19 bases lying between them.

The J gene is TRBJ2-2, the V gene TRBV19; no definite D call. Trimming pared 5 bases from V and 7 bases from J, leaving 11 bases between. CDR3 length equals 13 residues. The germline CDR1 and CDR2 sequences are LNHDA and SQIVND (reference sequence). This chain's CDR3 is CASSVRSDGELFF. CDR3 nucleotide sequence: TGTGCCAGTAGTGTTCGAAGTGACGGGGAGCTGTTTTTT.

This clonotype is termed large (0.1 to 1%). The CDR3 spells CASRDRGLGEAFF. The CDR3 region has the DNA TGTGCCAGCAGGGACAGGGGGCTTGGCGAAGCTTTCTTT. The V gene is TRBV25-1, the J gene TRBJ1-1; TRBD1 aligns across 11 bases. The CDR3 loop spans 13 amino acids. With V trimmed by 6 bases and J by 8 bases, 5 bases remained unmatched. Germline CDR1 is MGHDK and CDR2 is SYGVNS.

By its share, this clonotype is medium-sized. The chain recombines TRBV28 with TRBJ2-3; no reliable D call. There are 14 residues in the CDR3. Germline loops: CDR1 MDHEN, CDR2 SYDVKM. Trimming removed 3 bases at V and 2 bases at J, with 9 bases between. The CDR3 protein is CASSLMGNTDTQYF. The DNA of the CDR3 is TGTGCCAGCAGTTTGATGGGAAACACAGATACGCAGTATTTT.

Relative to its sample, this clonotype is medium-sized. The chain couples TRBV27 to TRBJ2-1; the D call may be TRBD1 or TRBD2 (5 bases each). The CDR3 has 17 residues. Trimming shortened V by 1 base and J by 4 bases, and 17 bases separated the two germline ends. Germline V gene lookup returns CDR1 MNHEY and CDR2 SMNVEV (reference sequence). The chain's CDR3 is CASSLLGGQGGYNEQFF. The CDR3 region has the DNA TGTGCCAGCAGTTTATTAGGCGGGCAGGGTGGGTACAATGAGCAGTTCTTC.

This clonotype occurred once. The V and J genes are TRBV19 and TRBJ2-3; D is possibly TRBD1 (6 bases). The V end was cut by 0 bases, the J end by 0 bases, with 16 bases between. Germline values: CDR1 LNHDA, CDR2 SQIVND (reference sequence). The CDR3 spans 18 residues. The CDR3 loop reads CASSIDHRVAFSTDTQYF. CDR3 bases: TGTGCCAGTAGTATAGATCACAGGGTAGCCTTTAGCACAGATACGCAGTATTTT.